This TCR beta chain was sequenced during a study of blood T cells in healthy people across ages (dated by TCRdb to between 2015 and 2016). Regarding the complete study: In model experiments, roughly one uniquely barcoded TCR beta cDNA molecule per two T cells was captured by template switching. Using deep sequencing normalized with unique cDNA molecular identifiers, the study measured how TCR beta repertoire diversity changes with age. Four age groups were formed from the donors: young (average roughly 16 years), middle-aged (approximately 42), aged (62) and long-lived (approximately 78). Donors of different ages were randomly distributed across sequencing lanes to avoid experimental bias. For two donors (one aged 18 to 30 and one aged 80 or older), the study analyzed two additional independent replicas of 1 million unique cDNA reads from the same blood draw.

The V and J ends are trimmed by 5 bases and 4 bases, leaving 15 bases between them. In the germline V gene, CDR1 corresponds to SGHAT and CDR2 to FQNNGV. From cysteine to phenylalanine, the CDR3 is 15 amino acids long. The sequence is cut down to CDR3 DNA, 45 bases in frame from base 1. For this clonotype: The antigen this receptor binds is unknown. Qualities for individual bases were not recorded, and no much larger clone is one base off.

Results and caveats for the whole study, not just this receptor: Because donor CMV infection status was unknown, age-related changes in expanded clonotypes were potentially confounded. Compared with the aged group, the long-lived group had more naive CD4+ T cells, fewer expanded clones and increased TCR diversity, a pattern suggesting age selection. Conclusive comparison of naive and antigen-experienced compartments was prevented by the profiling of bulk unsorted PBMCs. Total diversity estimates from one million sequenced T cells were considered lower bounds and underestimates. Observed TCR beta diversity per million T cells fell roughly linearly with age, and a significant reduction was already apparent by age around 39. Observed TCR beta diversity correlated strongly with the percentage of naive T cells measured by flow cytometry.

The method behind the library was 5' RACE. Sequenced using an Illumina HiSeq 2500. The second PCR ran for roughly 7 to 11 cycles and used a J-beta primer mix along with a sample-barcoded 5' primer. Each TCR beta cDNA molecule received a unique molecular identifier from a template-switch 5' adaptor carrying 12 random nucleotides. At least 2.5 million CDR3-containing paired-end reads were obtained from each sample. First-strand cDNA was synthesized from all RNA with the Mint cDNA synthesis kit, primed by a TRBC-specific oligonucleotide. After uracil-DNA glycosylase treatment, a first 18-cycle PCR used universal primers M1SS and BC2_uni_R on all cDNA. In the source study's methods: For normalization, 1 million high-quality reads, each with a distinct molecular identifier, were randomly selected from each sample. Instead of being binned into consensus sequences, reads with shared molecular identifiers were discarded. CDR3 identification, clonotype clustering and error correction used MiTCR with a Q25 quality threshold and the strictest error-elimination algorithm. A nonparametric unseen species model using Euler transformation provided a lower-bound estimate of total TCR beta diversity. Starting from the raw public reads, TCRdb applied fastp trimming at Q25, assembled clones with MiXCR and retained in-frame beta chains. A single entry per CDR3 protein holds the most common genes and DNA from its merged rows. None of the V and J calls come from the authors' own analysis; TCRdb made them. The sample data list roughly 2 million distinct CDR3 sequences, and roughly 49% of these were observed just once. The ten top clones hold over 2% of the sample.

The donors were roughly 40 Caucasian individuals from Russia, aged roughly 6 to 100 years, who were systemically healthy. Ten milliliters of peripheral blood were drawn from each donor into EDTA-treated Vacutainer tubes. Ficoll-Paque density-gradient centrifugation was used to isolate PBMCs, with at least 6.5 million obtained per sample. Total RNA was extracted from PBMCs with Trizol reagent, with at least 5.5 micrograms obtained per sample. For every donor, an aliquot of PBMCs went through flow cytometry to measure the percentages of naive CD45RAhigh/CD27high T cells. The sequence was obtained from a woman between 40 and 50 years old in good health. Rearrangement joined TRBV11-2 to TRBJ2-1; perhaps TRBD1 is the D gene, with 6 bases matching. Sequencing was performed on blood. At the DNA level, the sequence is TGTGCCAGCAGCGTCCAAGGGACAAATTACAATGAGCAGTTCTTC. It is translated as CASSVQGTNYNEQFF. Reference TRBV11-2 and TRBJ2-1 genes cover what lies past the CDR3, so the full variable domain is EAGVAQSPRYKIIEKRQSVAFWCNPISGHATLYWYQQILGQGPKLLIQFQNNGVVDDSQLPKDRFSAERLKGVDSTLKIQPAKLEDSAVYLCASSVQGTNYNEQFFGPGTRLTVL.